Detailed here is one T cell receptor beta chain. The V gene lost 3 bases and the J gene lost 4 bases, with 17 bases spanning the gap. The germline gives CDR1 KGHSH, CDR2 LQKENI. The CDR3 has 16 amino acids. The data derive from a study of Ad26.COV2.S vaccination and SARS-CoV-2 variants. Whole-study context: Donor joined the COV1001 Ad26.COV2.S trial arm.

Documented treatment: 19 received Ad26.COV2.S at low or high dose, single or two shots; roughly five received placebo; per-sample allocation not given. Following the first vaccine or placebo injection, samples were taken on day 63. Ad26 vector vaccine expressed Wuhan-strain SARS-CoV-2 spike. Measured with immunoSEQ multiplex PCR; TCRdb has only the in-frame clones, and not every one. The table lists about 350,000 clones, roughly 85% of them singletons. The clonotype comes from a person between 18 and 65 years old who received the Ad26.COV2.S COVID-19 vaccine or a placebo. This sample comprised peripheral blood, obtained in a trial of Ad26.COV2.S vaccine versus placebo. The chain carries TRBV18 and TRBJ2-3; D may be TRBD2 (5 bases). This CDR3 reads CASSPFDYTKPDTQYF. CDR3 coding DNA: TGTGCCAGCTCACCGTTCGACTATACAAAACCAGATACGCAGTATTTT. The full variable domain, completed using reference TRBV18 and TRBJ2-3, is NAGVMQNPRHLVRRRGQEARLRCSPMKGHSHVYWYRQLPEEGLKFMVYLQKENIIDESGMPKERFSAEFPKEGPSILRIQQVVRGDSAAYFCASSPFDYTKPDTQYFGPGTRLTVL.